Listed here are 4 T cell receptor beta chains from one sample, sequenced in a study of T cell clonality in common variable immunodeficiency. TCRdb's copy holds only in-frame clones and misses some; the assay was immunoSEQ multiplex PCR. Observed are 45,000 to 70,000 clones, no singletons, with the top ten taking 5.4%. Sequencing used peripheral blood mononuclear cells. The receptor source for this set is a person between 18 and 75 years old in good health.

In its sample, this clone was seen many times. The sequenced CDR3 bases are TGTGCCAGCAGCTTGGAGGGGGGACAGGGAGAAAAA. Its protein is CASSLEGGQGEK. The full-length CDR3 reads as CASSLEGGQGEKLFF. The chain combines TRBV7-9 with TRBJ1-4; the match to TRBD1 covers 9 bases. The read terminates 3 residues before the CDR3 end, so the remaining end is supplied by the germline J gene. The CDR3 totals 15 residues. Germline CDR1 and CDR2: SEHNR and FQNEAQ (reference sequence). V dropped 3 bases and J dropped 8; count of bases not matched to a gene: 7.

This clone was seen many times. Read sequence stops 3 residues before the CDR3 end, and the germline J gene provides the missing end. The V call is TRBV10-2, the J call TRBJ2-3; 9 bases line up with TRBD2. Trimming removed 8 bases from V and 1 base from J; junction bases left unmatched: 1. The CDR3 sequence is 13 residues long. Germline CDR1 is WSHSY and CDR2 is SAAADI. The CDR3 here is CASLAGGTDTQYF. CDR3 bases read: TGCGCCAGCTTAGCGGGGGGCACAGATACG.

As regards this clone: Read data end 3 residues before the CDR3 end; the end is taken from the germline J gene. The chain couples TRBV11-3 to TRBJ2-1; D may be TRBD2 (6 bases). Germline CDR1 SGHNT, CDR2 YENEEA. This CDR3 is 14 amino acids long. With 5 bases removed from V and 9 bases from J, the gap between germline ends came to 17 bases. CDR3 bases read: TGTGCCAGCAGCCCGGGACTGGGGGTTGGTGAG. Translation: CASSPGLGVGE. The whole CDR3 is CASSPGLGVGEQFF.

This clone has at least ten counts. The DNA ends 3 residues before the CDR3 does, and the rest of the CDR3 is filled in from the germline J gene. This rearrangement joins TRBV10-3 to TRBJ1-5; D gene unclear. Trimming left V 0 bases short and J 3 bases short, with 9 bases between. CDR3 length: 15 residues. Germline assignment: CDR1 ENHRY and CDR2 SYGVKD. Incomplete CDR3 DNA: TGTGCCATCAGTGAGTCTGTGGCCTCCAATCAGCCC. Translated: CAISESVASNQP. The entire CDR3 reads CAISESVASNQPQHF.